The clone carrying this T cell receptor beta chain was picked up a small number of times. Its antigen remains unknown. This record belongs to a study of T-cell memory formation after mild COVID-19. TCRdb reprocessed the 5' RACE reads via MiXCR and lists one record per CDR3 protein. This sample has about 620,000 distinct CDR3 sequences, with around 17% found just once. Study-level points and caveats: Among CD4+ contracting clones, most were CM and EM, and CD8+ ones EMRA.

Germline CDR1 reads SEHNR; CDR2 reads FQNEAQ (reference sequence). This CDR3 contains 20 residues. Losses at the gene ends were 1 base for V and 1 base for J; bases not matched to a gene: 8. V usage is TRBV7-9 and J usage is TRBJ2-2; the match to TRBD2 covers 14 bases. The sample was PBMCs or a T cell subset sorted from them (not recorded which). The receptor was isolated from an adult woman who had mild COVID-19 (a few samples of this study predate the infection). Cell type and time point are not known. The CDR3 region has the DNA TGTGCCAGCAGCTTAGGACTCCTCGGGACTAGCGGGAGGAACACCGGGGAGCTGTTTTTT. Residues: CASSLGLLGTSGRNTGELFF.